This T cell receptor beta chain was recovered during a study of T cells expressing NK-cell markers. As for the study in general: Underlying the TCR beta repertoires were sorted CD3+CD56+NKG2C+, CD3+CD56+NKG2C- and CD3+CD56-NKG2C+ T cells.

CDR1 is WSHSY, CDR2 SAAADI, per germline. This CDR3 has 14 amino acids. Concerning this clonotype itself: Its antigen is currently unknown.

The cDNA for TCR beta came from 5'RACE template switching with UMIs. Following a re-call of the 5' RACE reads, TCRdb has one entry per CDR3 protein and lacks DNA. The sample's table shows around 380,000 distinct CDR3 sequences. Findings of the study overall: No clear determination of HCMV specificity was made for expanded NKG2C+ T cell clones. The study found these clonotypes also leading the CD3+CD56-NKG2C+ fraction in a few donors.

The clonotype comes from a woman aged 45-59 years in good health. J is TRBJ2-3 and V is TRBV10-2. Sequencing used blood T cells: a sorted CD56 or NKG2C T cell subset, CD4+ or CD8+ T cells, or bulk PBMC T cells (not recorded which). CDR3 residues: CASSVAGLTDTQYF.